This TCR beta chain comes out of a study of blood T cell repertoires in COVID-19. CDR1 MNHEY and CDR2 SMNVEV come from the germline V gene (reference sequence). This CDR3 spans 16 amino acids. Trimming removed 3 bases at V and 10 bases at J, with 22 bases between. The data were produced by immunoSEQ multiplex PCR, yet TCRdb's version contains in-frame clones alone and is incomplete. This repertoire shows hundreds of thousands of clones, 90% to 95% found once; its top ten account for roughly 3.3%. Sequenced sample: peripheral blood. This sequence joins TRBV27 and TRBJ2-1, with D tentatively TRBD2 (6 bases). The receptor's source is a woman between 18 and 29 years old who had recovered from COVID-19. The CDR3: CASSLTWDSRVGEQFF. The CDR3 bases are TGTGCCAGCAGTTTGACCTGGGACTCGCGAGTAGGAGAGCAGTTCTTC.